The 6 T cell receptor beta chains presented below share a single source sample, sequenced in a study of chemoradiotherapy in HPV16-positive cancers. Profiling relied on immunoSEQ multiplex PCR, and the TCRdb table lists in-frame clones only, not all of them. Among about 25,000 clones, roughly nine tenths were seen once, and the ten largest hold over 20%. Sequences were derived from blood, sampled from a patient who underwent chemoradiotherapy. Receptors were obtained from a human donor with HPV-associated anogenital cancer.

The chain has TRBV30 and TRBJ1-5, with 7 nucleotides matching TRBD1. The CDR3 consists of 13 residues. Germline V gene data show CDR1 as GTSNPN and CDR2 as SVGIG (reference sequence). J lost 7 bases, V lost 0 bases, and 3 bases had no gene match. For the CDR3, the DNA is TGTGCCTGGAGTGTACAGGGGCGCCAGCCCCAGCATTTT. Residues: CAWSVQGRQPQHF.

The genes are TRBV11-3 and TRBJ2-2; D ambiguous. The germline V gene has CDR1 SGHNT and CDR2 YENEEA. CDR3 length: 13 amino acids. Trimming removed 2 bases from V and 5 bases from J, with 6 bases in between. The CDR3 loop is CASSLSLTGELFF. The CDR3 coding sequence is TGTGCCAGCAGCTTAAGCCTGACCGGGGAGCTGTTTTTT.

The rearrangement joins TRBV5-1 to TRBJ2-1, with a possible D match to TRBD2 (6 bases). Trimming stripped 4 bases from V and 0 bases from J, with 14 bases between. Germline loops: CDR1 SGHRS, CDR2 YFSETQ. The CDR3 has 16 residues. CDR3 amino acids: CASSDTGGVSYNEQFF. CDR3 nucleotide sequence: TGCGCCAGCAGCGATACCGGCGGGGTCTCCTACAATGAGCAGTTCTTC.

CDR3 in DNA: TGTGCCAGCGCCACCGGGACTAGCGATTCCAAAAACATTCAGTACTTC. This sequence encodes CASATGTSDSKNIQYF. This chain links TRBV9 with TRBJ2-4, with 10 nucleotides matching TRBD2. Losses at the gene ends were 7 bases for V and 2 bases for J; bases not matched to a gene: 9. The length of the CDR3 is 16 residues. Germline CDR1 and CDR2: SGDLS and YYNGEE.

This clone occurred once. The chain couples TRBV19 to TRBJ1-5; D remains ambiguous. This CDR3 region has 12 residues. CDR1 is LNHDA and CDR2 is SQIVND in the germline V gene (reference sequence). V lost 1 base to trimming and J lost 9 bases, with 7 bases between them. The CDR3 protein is CASSIGGGPQHF. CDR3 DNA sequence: TGTGCCAGTAGTATAGGGGGTGGGCCCCAGCATTTT.

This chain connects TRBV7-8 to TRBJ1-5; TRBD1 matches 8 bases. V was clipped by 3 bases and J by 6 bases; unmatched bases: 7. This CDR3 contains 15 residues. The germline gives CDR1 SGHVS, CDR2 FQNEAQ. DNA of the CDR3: TGTGCCAGCAGCTTGGGAGACAGGGGAGGTCAGCCCCAGCATTTT. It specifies CASSLGDRGGQPQHF.